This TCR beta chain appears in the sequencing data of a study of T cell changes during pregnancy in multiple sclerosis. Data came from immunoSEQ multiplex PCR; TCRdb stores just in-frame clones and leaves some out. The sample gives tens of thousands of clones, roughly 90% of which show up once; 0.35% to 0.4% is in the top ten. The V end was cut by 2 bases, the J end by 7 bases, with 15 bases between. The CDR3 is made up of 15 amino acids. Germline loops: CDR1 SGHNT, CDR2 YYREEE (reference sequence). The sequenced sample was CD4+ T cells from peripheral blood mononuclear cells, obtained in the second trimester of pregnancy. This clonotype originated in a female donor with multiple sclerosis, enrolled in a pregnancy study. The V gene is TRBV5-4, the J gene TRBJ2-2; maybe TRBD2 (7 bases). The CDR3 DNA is TGTGCCAGCAGCTTTGGTGGGGGGGGCCACGGGGAGCTGTTTTTT. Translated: CASSFGGGGHGELFF. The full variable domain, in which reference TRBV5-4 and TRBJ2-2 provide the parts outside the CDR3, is ETGVTQSPTHLIKTRGQQVTLRCSSQSGHNTVSWYQQALGQGPQFIFQYYREEENGRGNFPPRFSGLQFPNYSSELNVNALELDDSALYLCASSFGGGGHGELFFGEGSRLTVL.